This TCR beta chain was recovered during a study of response to subunit inactivated influenza vaccine. The V gene lost 2 bases and the J gene lost 2 bases, with 9 bases spanning the gap. CDR1 is MNHEY, CDR2 SMNVEV, per germline (reference sequence). The CDR3 runs to 14 residues. TCRdb ran MiXCR on the RT-PCR reads and lists one entry per CDR3 protein. In the table there are approximately 520,000 distinct CDR3 sequences, about 25% of which are singletons. V is TRBV27 and J is TRBJ2-5; D remains ambiguous. The clonotype originates from a man aged 50 to 59 who received an inactivated influenza vaccine. Sequencing was performed on CD4+ T cells sorted from PBMCs, taken 4 to 6 days after vaccination. The CDR3 spells CASSLKGRQETQYF. In nucleotides, the CDR3 is TGTGCCAGCAGTTTAAAAGGCAGACAAGAGACCCAGTACTTC.